This entry features one T cell receptor beta chain sequence. The junction departs from the called germline gene at one end, perhaps through a read error. Reverse transcription of approximately 500 ng total RNA with a constant-region primer produced TCR beta cDNA. The TCR beta library was amplified through three nested multiplex PCR rounds in a modified ARM-PCR procedure. Rounds one and two of PCR, each of roughly 10 cycles, were primed with TRBV1-TRBV30 forward primers and a C-beta reverse primer. TCRdb re-called the multiplex PCR reads with MiXCR, one entry per CDR3 protein. This sample has roughly 30,000 distinct CDR3 sequences, with around 71% found just once. The data originate from a study of tumor-infiltrating lymphocytes in primary liver carcinoma. The CDR3 has 12 amino acids. Germline assignment: CDR1 WNHNN and CDR2 SYGVQD (reference sequence). Unsorted bulk tissue (about 20-30 mg) underwent RNA and DNA co-extraction.

This clonotype was obtained from a woman aged 25 to 39 with primary liver carcinoma and hepatitis B virus infection. The sample consisted of liver tumor tissue from sampling region 3. Noted subset: tumor region T3, left-lateral pole. This chain uses TRBV10-1 with TRBJ2-7; D is ambiguous. The CDR3 bases are TGCGCCAGCAGTGGAGTATCCCCCGAGCAGCACTTC. It specifies CASSGVSPEQHF.